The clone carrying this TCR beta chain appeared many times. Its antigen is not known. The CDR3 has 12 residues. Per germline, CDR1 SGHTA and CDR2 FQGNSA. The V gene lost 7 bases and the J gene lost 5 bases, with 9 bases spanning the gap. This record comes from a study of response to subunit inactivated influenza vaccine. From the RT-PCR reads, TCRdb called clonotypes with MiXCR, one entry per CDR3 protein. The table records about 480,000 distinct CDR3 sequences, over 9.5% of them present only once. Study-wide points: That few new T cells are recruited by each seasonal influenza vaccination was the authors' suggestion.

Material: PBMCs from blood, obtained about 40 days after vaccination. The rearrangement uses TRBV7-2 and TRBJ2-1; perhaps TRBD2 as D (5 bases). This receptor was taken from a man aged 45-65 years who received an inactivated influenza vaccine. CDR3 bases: TGTGCCAGCAAGTCCGGGAACAATGAGCAGTTCTTC. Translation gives CASKSGNNEQFF.